The table lists the clone carrying this TCR beta chain with a few counts. From germline, CDR1 is SGHTA and CDR2 FQGNSA. The CDR3 has 12 residues. The V and J ends lost 5 bases and 8 bases, in that order; junction bases with no gene match: 4. The sample originates from a study of T-cell memory formation after mild COVID-19. Study details: TCR clusters were largely donor specific.

TCRdb redid the calling of the 5' RACE reads with MiXCR, one entry per CDR3 protein. The sample records over 150,000 distinct CDR3 sequences, around 20% being singletons. This sequence joins TRBV7-2 and TRBJ1-1, with 8 nucleotides matching TRBD1. Sequencing used PBMCs or a T cell subset sorted from them (not recorded which). The sequence was obtained from a man younger than 35 who had mild COVID-19 (a few samples of this study predate the infection). Cell type and time point are not known. CDR3 protein: CASSIDRGEAFF. The CDR3 DNA follows: TGTGCCAGCAGCATTGACAGGGGAGAAGCTTTCTTT.